Only a few counts were recorded for the clone carrying this T cell receptor (beta chain). Its antigen is undetermined. The use of a sample-barcoded 5' primer and a J-beta primer mix characterized a second PCR of about 6 to 11 cycles. TCRdb recomputed calls from the 5' RACE reads with MiXCR, one row per CDR3 protein. The table lists under 1,100,000 distinct CDR3 sequences, 20% to 25% of them singletons. This record comes from a study of blood T cells in healthy people across ages. Germline V gives CDR1 ENHRY, CDR2 SYGVKD. The junction had 8 bases not matched to a gene; V was cut back by 3 bases and J by 11 bases. The CDR3 runs 15 residues. Regarding the study as a whole: Percentage of naive T cells showed a strong correlation with TCR beta diversity.

These data were also reused for a study on T cells of mothers and their children. That paper adds: cDNA was synthesized from all extracted RNA at around 1.5 ug per reaction. Thymic selection molds TCR recombination output in much the same way for related pairs as for unrelated pairs.

This TCR came from a girl under 10 years old in good health. Source material: blood. The V call is TRBV10-3, the J call TRBJ1-6, with TRBD1 matching 9 bases. The DNA for the CDR3 is TGTGCCATCAGTGACCCGGGACAGGGAAGGCCACCCCTCCACTTT. Encoded protein: CAISDPGQGRPPLHF.